The 4 T cell receptor beta chains given below trace back to one sample, sequenced in a study of T-cell reconstitution after alpha-beta-depleted transplantation in children. TCRbeta library preparation incorporated unique molecular identifiers. Via MiXCR, TCRdb re-called the PCR reads, giving one row per CDR3 protein. Of more than 25,000 distinct CDR3 sequences listed, under 8% were seen once; the top ten hold 5.5% to 7%. This material consisted of PBMCs, mostly from graft donor cells, taken 180 days after TCRalphabeta/CD19-depleted stem cell transplant. These receptors came from a male patient younger than 18 who had a stem cell transplant for acute myeloid leukemia, so the T cells may come from the graft donor.

This clonotype was counted ten times or more. The V and J genes are TRBV20-1 and TRBJ2-7, with D tentatively TRBD2 (6 bases). The CDR3 has 12 residues. In germline, CDR1 is DFQATT, CDR2 SNEGSKA (reference sequence). The ends were cut back, 7 bases at V and 4 bases at J, with 14 bases in the middle. Here the CDR3 DNA reads TGCAGTGTTGACGGGAGAGAGTACGAGCAGTACTTC. It encodes CSVDGREYEQYF.

This clonotype was detected many times. The CDR3 DNA reads as TGTGCCAGCAGCCCCCCACTTAAAGGGTTAGGGACTGAAGCTTTCTTT. Its protein is CASSPPLKGLGTEAFF. The chain uses TRBV3-1 and TRBJ1-1; D not certain. V gave up 4 bases and J gave up 5 bases, with 20 bases separating them. Looked up from germline, CDR1 is LGHDT and CDR2 is YNNKEL (reference sequence). There are 16 residues in the CDR3.

This clonotype was recorded many times. The chain combines TRBV4-2 with TRBJ1-1; D is ambiguous. Germline V lookup: CDR1 LGHNA, CDR2 YNFKEQ. This CDR3 is built from 19 residues. Trimming took off 4 bases at V and 0 bases at J, with 24 bases between the two ends. CDR3 DNA: TGTGCCAGCAGCCCCCCGGGAAGAACCACGACCGGGATGAACACTGAAGCTTTCTTT. It specifies CASSPPGRTTTGMNTEAFF.

By share, this clonotype ranks as medium-sized. CDR3 loop: CASSRGMIYEQYF. The CDR3 coding sequence is TGTGCCAGCAGCCGAGGGATGATCTACGAGCAGTACTTC. The V gene is TRBV7-2, the J gene TRBJ2-7, with a tentative D call TRBD2 (5 bases). V gave up 5 bases and J gave up 3 bases, with 11 bases separating them. The CDR3 spans 13 residues. The germline CDR1 and CDR2 sequences are SGHTA and FQGNSA.